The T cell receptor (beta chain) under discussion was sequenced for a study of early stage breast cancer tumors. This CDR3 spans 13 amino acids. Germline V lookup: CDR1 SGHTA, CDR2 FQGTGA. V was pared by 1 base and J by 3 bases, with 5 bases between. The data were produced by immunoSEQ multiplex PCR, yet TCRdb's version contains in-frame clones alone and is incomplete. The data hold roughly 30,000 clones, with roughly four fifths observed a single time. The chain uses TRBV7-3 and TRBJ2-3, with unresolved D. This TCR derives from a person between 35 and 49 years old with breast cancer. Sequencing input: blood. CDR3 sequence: CASSLSRTDTQYF. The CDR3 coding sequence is TGTGCCAGCAGCTTAAGCAGGACAGATACGCAGTATTTT. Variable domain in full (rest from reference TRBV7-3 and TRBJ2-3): GAGVSQTPSNKVTEKGKYVELRCDPISGHTALYWYRQSLGQGPEFLIYFQGTGAADDSGLPNDRFFAVRPEGSVSTLKIQRTERGDSAVYLCASSLSRTDTQYFGPGTRLTVL.